This is a list of T cell receptor beta chains from one sample in a study of T cell changes during pregnancy in multiple sclerosis. Using immunoSEQ multiplex PCR, the repertoire was profiled, and TCRdb retains in-frame clones only, with some absent. The sample has about 31,000 clones, around 88% seen once. The specimen comprised CD4+ T cells from peripheral blood mononuclear cells, sampled in the first trimester of pregnancy. The receptor set was obtained from a female donor in good health, enrolled as a control in a pregnancy study. Both conserved end residues are part of each CDR3. D genes are given only for firm matches. The listing skips clone size in some rows; elsewhere it reads once, few, many or a size class.

. TRBJ2-3 TRBV9 . CASSPLVDTQYF TGTGCCAGCAGCCCCTTAGTAGATACGCAGTATTTT
. TRBJ1-1 TRBV18 . CASSREGVNTEAFF TGTGCCAGCTCACGAGAGGGAGTGAACACTGAAGCTTTCTTT
. TRBJ2-1 TRBV18 once CASSPEQVYNEQFF TGTGCCAGCTCACCCGAACAGGTCTACAATGAGCAGTTCTTC
TRBD1 TRBJ2-5 TRBV30 . CAWEGPGTGQETQYF TGTGCCTGGGAGGGGCCCGGGACAGGGCAAGAGACCCAGTACTTC
TRBD2 TRBJ2-1 TRBV7-6 . CASSLGFLAGAGGNEQFF TGTGCCAGCAGCTTAGGGTTCCTAGCGGGGGCCGGGGGCAATGAGCAGTTCTTC
TRBD1 TRBJ1-2 TRBV11-2 few CASSSWDRGFHGYTF TGTGCCAGCAGCTCCTGGGACAGGGGCTTTCATGGCTACACCTTC
. TRBJ1-5 TRBV6-6 . CASSYSMRYDQPQHF TGTGCCAGCAGTTACTCGATGCGTTACGATCAGCCCCAGCATTTT
. TRBJ1-1 TRBV2 . CASSPGTGRRAFF TGTGCCAGCAGCCCAGGTACAGGGCGTCGAGCTTTCTTT
TRBD1 TRBJ2-1 TRBV10-3 . CAISGQGYNEQFF TGTGCCATCAGTGGACAGGGGTACAATGAGCAGTTCTTC
. TRBJ1-2 TRBV5-5 . CASSFPENYGYTF TGTGCCAGCAGCTTCCCAGAAAACTATGGCTACACCTTC
. TRBJ1-2 TRBV5-1 once CASSLVDRGNYGYTF TGCGCCAGCAGCTTGGTGGACAGAGGGAACTATGGCTACACCTTC
TRBD1 TRBJ1-6 TRBV2 . CASSSSGQANSPLHF TGTGCCAGCAGCTCTTCGGGACAGGCGAATTCACCCCTCCACTTT
. TRBJ1-1 TRBV7-2 . CASSGDTNTEAFF TGTGCCAGCAGCGGGGACACGAACACTGAAGCTTTCTTT
. TRBJ2-1 TRBV7-3 . CASKESSYNEQFF TGTGCCAGCAAGGAGAGCTCCTACAATGAGCAGTTCTTC
. TRBJ1-1 TRBV9 . CASSVGQGSTEAFF TGTGCCAGCAGCGTAGGTCAGGGCTCAACTGAAGCTTTCTTT
. TRBJ1-2 TRBV5-4 . CASSGTGTNYGYTF TGTGCCAGCAGCGGAACAGGGACTAACTATGGCTACACCTTC
. TRBJ1-1 TRBV11-2 few CASSLAGYPEAFF TGTGCCAGCAGCTTAGCGGGTTACCCTGAAGCTTTCTTT
TRBD1 TRBJ2-7 TRBV18 . CASSAGTGTNEQYF TGTGCCAGCTCAGCCGGGACAGGAACTAACGAGCAGTACTTC
TRBD1 TRBJ1-1 TRBV6-5 . CASSLLVQGGTEAFF TGTGCCAGCAGCCTTCTTGTGCAGGGGGGCACTGAAGCTTTCTTT
. TRBJ1-1 TRBV11-3 . CASSLGVGTEAFF TGTGCCAGCAGCTTAGGCGTCGGGACTGAAGCTTTCTTT
. TRBJ1-2 TRBV4-2 . CASSQDSVTAGGGGYTF TGTGCCAGCAGCCAAGATTCAGTGACCGCGGGGGGAGGAGGCTACACCTTC
. TRBJ2-7 TRBV20-1 few CSAQTGYEQYF TGCAGTGCCCAGACGGGGTACGAGCAGTACTTC
TRBD1 TRBJ2-7 TRBV5-6 . CASSLRLGGLEQYF TGTGCCAGCAGCTTGAGGCTAGGGGGCCTCGAGCAGTACTTC
. TRBJ1-1 TRBV29-1 . CSVVVRGGMDTEAFF TGCAGCGTTGTGGTCCGGGGAGGTATGGACACTGAAGCTTTCTTT
TRBD1 TRBJ1-2 TRBV7-2 . CASSFGTDGYTF TGTGCCAGCAGCTTCGGGACAGACGGCTACACCTTC
TRBD1 TRBJ2-7 TRBV30 . CAWSPGQPWNYEQYF TGTGCCTGGTCACCGGGACAGCCGTGGAACTACGAGCAGTACTTC
TRBD1 TRBJ1-4 TRBV7-2 . CASSPGQGASRATNEKLFF TGTGCCAGCAGCCCTGGACAGGGGGCTAGTCGGGCAACTAATGAAAAACTGTTTTTT
. TRBJ1-1 TRBV2 . CASSPTVNTEAFF TGTGCCAGCAGTCCCACAGTGAACACTGAAGCTTTCTTT
TRBD1 TRBJ1-3 TRBV7-2 . CASSLKYLGQNSGNTIYF TGTGCCAGCAGCTTAAAATATTTGGGACAGAACTCTGGAAACACCATATATTTT
. TRBJ2-1 TRBV18 once CASSPKAGQRNEQFF TGTGCCAGCTCACCGAAGGCGGGACAGAGGAATGAGCAGTTCTTC
. TRBJ2-6 TRBV19 . CASRVGEAGANVLTF TGTGCCAGTAGGGTCGGGGAAGCGGGGGCCAACGTCCTGACTTTC